One sample yielded the 16 T cell receptor beta chains listed below, sequenced in a study of a mutant IDH1 vaccine in newly diagnosed glioma (dated by TCRdb to about 2021). Antigen specificity for these receptors is unknown. The library relied on the immunoSEQ multiplex PCR assay. TCRdb obtained this table from immuneACCESS and retained in-frame rearrangements with V and J assigned. These tables miss some clones; where compared with another copy, unresolved V genes account for less than half of the shortfall, and the remainder is unexplained. A total of 60,000 to 100,000 clones appear in this sample, around 85% of them only once. Approximately 0.8% of the sample goes to the ten largest clones. Per the publication, the time point label means: week 23, last vaccination. Each vaccine dose, consisting of 300 ug of a 20-mer mutant IDH1 peptide in Montanide, was administered subcutaneously with topical imiquimod.

The sequencing here drew on PBMCs, taken from a glioma patient whose treatment included an IDH1 peptide vaccine. These receptors all come from a woman aged 50 to 60 with glioma.

The rearrangement joins TRBV5-1 to TRBJ2-2, with D unclear. Trimming pared 4 bases from V and 2 bases from J, leaving 9 bases between. Germline CDR1 and CDR2: SGHRS and YFSETQ. This CDR3 comprises 14 residues. Written as DNA, the CDR3 is TGCGCCAGCAGCCCCACGACAAACACCGGGGAGCTGTTTTTT. It yields the protein CASSPTTNTGELFF.

The chain uses TRBV19 and TRBJ2-2; 10 nucleotides match TRBD2. CDR3 length equals 15 residues. Germline-derived CDR1 and CDR2 are LNHDA and SQIVND (reference sequence). Trimming cost V 3 bases and J 6 bases; bases outside gene matches: 4. CDR3 sequence (DNA): TGTGCCAGTAGTATTTCTAGCGGGAGTGCCGGGGAGCTGTTTTTT. Residues: CASSISSGSAGELFF.

The chain carries TRBV28 and TRBJ1-2, with D perhaps matching TRBD1 (5 bases). The ends were cut back, 5 bases at V and 0 bases at J, with 19 bases in the middle. CDR1 and CDR2 (germline): MDHEN, SYDVKM. CDR3 length: 17 amino acids. The chain's CDR3 is CASSPGTSGRANYGYTF. CDR3 DNA sequence: TGTGCCAGCAGTCCTGGGACGTCAGGACGAGCTAACTATGGCTACACCTTC.

The CDR3 DNA sequence: TGTGCCAGTAGTAAGAAGGTTACAGGGGAGGCCGTCCAAGAGACCCAGTACTTC. This encodes CASSKKVTGEAVQETQYF. The chain recombines TRBV19 with TRBJ2-5; D may be TRBD1 (7 bases). Trimming pared 4 bases from V and 1 base from J, leaving 22 bases between. Germline V gene lookup returns CDR1 LNHDA and CDR2 SQIVND (reference sequence). CDR3 size: 18 residues.

The J gene is TRBJ1-5, the V gene TRBV4-1; 10 bases map to TRBD1. V was clipped by 2 bases and J by 1 base; unmatched bases: 2. The germline V gene encodes CDR1 MGHRA and CDR2 YSYEKL. The CDR3 spans 16 residues. The CDR3 sequence: CASSQRQGASNQPQHF. The CDR3 nucleotides are TGCGCCAGCAGCCAAAGACAGGGGGCCAGCAATCAGCCCCAGCATTTT.

This clone was recorded once. The chain uses TRBV2 and TRBJ2-5, with a weak D call TRBD1 (5 bases). There are 13 residues in the CDR3. V lost 3 bases and J 4 bases, leaving 9 bases between the germline ends. Per the germline V gene, CDR1 is SNHLY and CDR2 is FYNNEI. CDR3 loop: CASSDRARETQYF. CDR3 DNA sequence: TGTGCCAGCAGTGACAGGGCGAGAGAGACCCAGTACTTC.

This chain joins TRBV7-9 and TRBJ2-7; D remains ambiguous. Germline CDR1 is SEHNR and CDR2 is FQNEAQ (reference sequence). This CDR3 is built from 15 residues. V gave up 2 bases and J gave up 5 bases, with 16 bases separating them. CDR3 region: CASSLTRNLKDEQYF. CDR3 nucleotides: TGTGCCAGCAGCTTAACCAGAAACCTCAAGGACGAGCAGTACTTC.

This chain links TRBV6-5 with TRBJ2-1; D gene unclear. V was trimmed by 5 bases and J by 3 bases, leaving 8 bases between them. Germline CDR1 MNHEY, CDR2 SVGAGI. This CDR3 is 13 amino acids long. The DNA of the CDR3 is TGTGCCAGCAGTCAATCCCGCTACAATGAGCAGTTCTTC. Its translation: CASSQSRYNEQFF.

The rearrangement uses TRBV11-2 and TRBJ1-1; no firm D call. This CDR3 spans 13 amino acids. The V gene lost 5 bases and the J gene lost 3 bases, with 10 bases spanning the gap. Germline V gene data show CDR1 as SGHAT and CDR2 as FQNNGV. CDR3 in DNA: TGTGCCAGCAGCGTCGGACGGTACACTGAAGCTTTCTTT. Protein: CASSVGRYTEAFF.

This chain connects TRBV29-1 to TRBJ2-3; D remains ambiguous. This CDR3 contains 13 residues. Looked up from germline, CDR1 is SQVTM and CDR2 is ANQGSEA. V shed 2 bases and J shed 8 bases, with 14 bases lying between them. CDR3 in amino acids: CSVEPDYEVTQYF. The CDR3 region has the DNA TGCAGCGTTGAACCCGATTATGAGGTTACGCAGTATTTT.

V is TRBV5-4 and J is TRBJ1-1; TRBD1 aligns across 9 bases. Germline V gene sequence: CDR1 SGHNT, CDR2 YYREEE (reference sequence). V lost 4 bases, J lost 6 bases, and 10 bases stayed unmatched. This CDR3 region has 15 residues. CDR3 in amino acids: CASSRPGTGSAEAFF. Here the CDR3 DNA reads TGTGCCAGCAGCCGTCCCGGGACAGGGAGTGCTGAAGCTTTCTTT.

This clone was recorded only once. The chain links TRBV27 to TRBJ2-2; no firm D call. V gave up 3 bases and J gave up 6 bases, with 11 bases separating them. This CDR3 is 14 amino acids long. Germline loops: CDR1 MNHEY, CDR2 SMNVEV (reference sequence). CDR3 in DNA: TGTGCCAGCAGTTTCGCAGGTGGGGCCGGGGAGCTGTTTTTT. This codes for CASSFAGGAGELFF.

The chain couples TRBV7-2 to TRBJ2-6, with 12 nucleotides matching TRBD2. CDR1 and CDR2 (germline): SGHTA, FQGNSA. After removal of 1 base from V and 4 bases from J, the junction contained 5 bases not matched to a gene. The CDR3 has 18 residues. The CDR3: CASSLGLAGGLGANVLTF. Written as DNA, the CDR3 is TGTGCCAGCAGCTTAGGGCTAGCGGGAGGGCTAGGGGCCAACGTCCTGACTTTC.

The chain combines TRBV13 with TRBJ2-2, with TRBD1 matching 7 bases. Germline assignment: CDR1 PRHDT and CDR2 FYEKMQ (reference sequence). Trimming cost V 5 bases and J 5 bases; bases outside gene matches: 11. The CDR3 length is 16 residues. CDR3 in amino acids: CASSPTWTGATGELFF. The CDR3 DNA follows: TGTGCCAGCAGCCCCACCTGGACAGGAGCAACCGGGGAGCTGTTTTTT.

V usage is TRBV5-1 and J usage is TRBJ1-2; D call uncertain. This CDR3 region has 13 residues. Germline V gene sequence: CDR1 SGHRS, CDR2 YFSETQ. Trimming took 4 bases from V and 8 from J, leaving 15 bases between them. The DNA for the CDR3 is TGCGCCAGCAGCGGGTCTTTGCTCGAGGGCTACACCTTC. It is translated as CASSGSLLEGYTF.

The CDR3 coding sequence is TGTGCCAGCAGCCAGAGGATTCTTGACAGGGTTGATGGAAACACCATATATTTT. It specifies CASSQRILDRVDGNTIYF. The rearrangement links TRBV4-2 to TRBJ1-3, with 7 nucleotides matching TRBD1. Looked up from germline, CDR1 is LGHNA and CDR2 is YNFKEQ. This CDR3 is built from 18 residues. V lost 3 bases and J lost 3; bases outside the gene matches: 14.